The following is a T cell receptor beta chain sequence with its context. Its antigen is unknown. No much larger clone exists at a distance of one base, and base qualities are not known. To demonstrate the VDJtools post-analysis software, TCR beta repertoires were profiled from the peripheral blood of roughly 14 young patients with multiple sclerosis. Multiple sclerosis patients were children and adolescents aged about 6 to 17 years. This record belongs to a study of post-analysis software for immune sequencing data (dated by TCRdb to between 2014 and 2016). Regarding the research as a whole: The recorded disease courses included relapsing-remitting, secondary progressive and progressive-relapsing multiple sclerosis, and some patients had no subtype annotation. The patient repertoires were set against roughly eleven previously published healthy control repertoires from donors whose ages ranged from roughly 6 to 25 years. A subset of samples was prepared in parallel using single-end sample barcoding, then pooled and co-amplified after Illumina adapter ligation. Study-level results and caveats: Patients showed significantly higher frequencies than controls for roughly five TRBV segments, among them TRBV5-6, TRBV5-1 and TRBV20-1. The control group was slightly older than the multiple sclerosis patient group. Strong co-clustering of samples prepared in the same batch was shown by direct clustering with F measure, prompting a batch-effect correction. Significantly lower normalized Chao1 diversity was found in multiple sclerosis patients than in controls, suggesting substantial peripheral T-cell clonal expansion.

The protocol used for the library was PCR. The run used an Illumina HiSeq 2500. To reduce PCR and sequencing biases, unique molecular identifiers were built into the TCR beta cDNA libraries. Around 500,000 cDNA molecules were obtained for every 1 to 10 million input T cells, so each molecule roughly corresponded to one T cell. The same protocol used for the earlier healthy control dataset was applied to prepare and sequence the patient libraries. Samples belonging to the same batch were prepared together, multiplexed and sequenced on a shared HiSeq lane. The published analysis was carried out like this. MIGEC was used to process the raw barcoded reads, and molecular identifier groups with only a single read were discarded before consensus assembly and CDR3 extraction. VDJtools was used for post-analysis of the clonotype tables, and diversity was normalized by down-sampling every dataset to the size of the smallest sample. To correct batch-related cross-sample contamination, repertoire overlap clustering matched CDR3 amino acid sequences but not nucleotide sequences. The public reads were reprocessed in TCRdb via fastp at Q25 and MiXCR, keeping in-frame beta chains. Identical CDR3 proteins give one entry, which carries the most common genes and DNA. The V and J calls were determined by TCRdb, not by the authors. This sample lists around 770,000 distinct CDR3 sequences; roughly 46% were detected once. The top ten clonotypes cover 4.9% of the sample.

Taken from cysteine to phenylalanine, the CDR3 has 20 residues. The sequence is cut down to CDR3 DNA, 60 bases in frame from base 1. In the germline V gene, CDR1 corresponds to SGDLS and CDR2 to YYNGEE. V lost 4 bases and J lost 0 bases; the stretch between them is 26 bases long. The sequence joins TRBV9 to TRBJ1-3; a tentative D call is TRBD1 (6 bases match). The TCR sequence derives from a girl between 10 and 17 years old with multiple sclerosis. Sequencing used blood. The DNA is TGTGCCAGCAGCCCCGCACAGGGTTGGGGAAACCCTTACTCTGGAAACACCATATATTTT. This is translated as CASSPAQGWGNPYSGNTIYF.